The text below deals with one TCR beta chain. Antigen: not known. A junction boundary mismatches the germline segment, possibly from a read error. This sample was included in a study of CD8+CD57+ T cells in acquired aplastic anemia. Overall study: The study obtained an average of around 3.4 ug of DNA from sorted CD4+ and CD8+ cells.

Study-wide findings and caveats: For CD8+ Simpson's diversity, patients and controls showed no significant difference. Around 27 CD8+ CDR3 sequences occurred in both the patients and the controls.

This CDR3 has 13 residues. The germline gives CDR1 SGHTA, CDR2 FQGTGA. CDR3 and TCR beta VDJ profiling relied on genomic DNA as the template. TCRdb redid the calling of the reads with MiXCR, one entry per CDR3 protein. Among about 270,000 distinct CDR3 sequences listed, 55% to 65% were seen once. The V call is TRBV7-3, the J call TRBJ1-6; D ambiguous. The clonotype was recovered from a human donor with severe aplastic anemia or a healthy control (not recorded which). The material sequenced was sorted CD4+, CD8+, or CD8+CD57+ T cells (not recorded which) from PBMCs. In DNA form, the CDR3 reads TGTGCCAGCAGCCCAAACTCTAATTCACCCCTACACTTT. Protein product: CASSPNSNSPLHF.